This is a list of T cell receptor beta chains from one sample in a study of vaccination and CD4 T cells after COVID-19. These receptors have no known antigen. TCRdb ran MiXCR on the PCR reads and lists one entry per CDR3 protein. Of under 20,000 distinct CDR3 sequences listed, less than 55% are singletons. Sequenced input: cultured CD4+ T cells from blood. Receptors were obtained from a human donor with COVID-19. The CDR3 runs from the conserved cysteine through the conserved F or W. The D gene is left open where the match is weak. Only some rows state a clone size, as once, few, many or a class for expanded clones.

>TRBD1|TRBJ1-6|-|TRBV5-1
TGCGCCAGCAGCTCGAGGGAACAGGGGAATTCACCCCTCCACTTT
CASSSREQGNSPLHF
>TRBD2|TRBJ2-3|few|TRBV24-1
TGTGCCACCAGTCCCATTACTAGCGGGGGGGCAACTAGCACAGATACGCAGTATTTT
CATSPITSGGATSTDTQYF
>-|TRBJ1-5|-|TRBV28
TGTGCCAGCAGCATATCGAGGGCAGCAAGCAATCAGCCCCAGCATTTT
CASSISRAASNQPQHF
>-|TRBJ1-6|-|TRBV5-6
TGTGCCAGCAGCTTGAACATCTTCCTAGGACCCCTCCACTTT
CASSLNIFLGPLHF
>-|TRBJ2-5|-|TRBV15
TGTGCCACCAGCAGAGATACAGAGACCCAGTACTTC
CATSRDTETQYF
>-|TRBJ2-3|once|TRBV6-1
TGTGCCAGCACCGACCGACCCTCGGAGGGGACAGATACGCAGTATTTT
CASTDRPSEGTDTQYF
>TRBD1|TRBJ2-7|few|TRBV6-1
TGTGCCAGCAGCGGACGGCGACAGGGGCTGGACGAGCAGTACTTC
CASSGRRQGLDEQYF
>-|TRBJ1-1|-|TRBV11-2
TGTGCCAGCAGTGAGACGGGACTAGGAGCTTTCTTT
CASSETGLGAFF
>TRBD1|TRBJ1-1|-|TRBV20-1
TGCAGTGCTAGATACAGGGGGATGAACACTGAAGCTTTCTTT
CSARYRGMNTEAFF
>-|TRBJ2-7|-|TRBV24-1
TGTGCCACCAGTGAGGCCAAGAGCGGTGTCGGGAACGAGCAGTACTTC
CATSEAKSGVGNEQYF
>-|TRBJ1-1|-|TRBV19
TGTGCCAGTAGTATGGGACGGTCATTCAACACTGAAGCTTTCTTT
CASSMGRSFNTEAFF
>-|TRBJ2-7|-|TRBV6-2/TRBV6-3
TGTGCCAGCAGTTACCCGCCCAACTCCTACGAGCAGTACTTC
CASSYPPNSYEQYF
>-|TRBJ2-1|few|TRBV24-1
TGTGCCACCAGTGATGAGGGGGGGGCCACCGTAGGGCAGTTCTTC
CATSDEGGATVGQFF
>TRBD1|TRBJ1-2|-|TRBV20-1
TGCAGTGCTGGGGGACAGGGAGGCTATGGCTACACCTTC
CSAGGQGGYGYTF
>TRBD2|TRBJ2-3|few|TRBV2
TGTGCCAGCAACGGACTAGCGGGCGGCACAGATACGCAGTATTTT
CASNGLAGGTDTQYF
>TRBD1|TRBJ1-2|-|TRBV2
TGTGCCAGCAGTCCGGGACAGGGGGCGGTAGGGTATGGCTACACCTTC
CASSPGQGAVGYGYTF
>-|TRBJ2-1|once|TRBV10-2
TGCGCCAGCAGTGAGCCCAATTACAATGAGCAGTTCTTC
CASSEPNYNEQFF
>-|TRBJ1-1|-|TRBV19
TGTGCCAGTAGTATAGGGACCGGGACATCTAACACTGAAGCTTTCTTT
CASSIGTGTSNTEAFF
>-|TRBJ2-5|few|TRBV6-5
TGTGCCAGCAGTTACTTGCGAGAGACCCAGTACTTC
CASSYLRETQYF
>TRBD1|TRBJ2-5|few|TRBV24-1
TGTGCCACCAGTGATGCGGACAGGGGTCCAGCCGCGACCCAGTACTTC
CATSDADRGPAATQYF
>TRBD1|TRBJ1-5|-|TRBV6-2/TRBV6-3
TGTGCCAGCAGTCTTGGACAGGGACGACAGCCCCAGCATTTT
CASSLGQGRQPQHF
>-|TRBJ1-5|few|TRBV2
TGTGCCAGCACCCGGGAAGGGGAGGGTCAGCCCCAGCATTTT
CASTREGEGQPQHF
>-|TRBJ2-5|few|TRBV7-6
TGTGCCAGCACCTTCTCTATTGGGATAGAGACCCAGTACTTC
CASTFSIGIETQYF
>-|TRBJ1-4|few|TRBV20-1
TGCAGTGCTAGCGAAACAACTAATGAAAAACTGTTTTTT
CSASETTNEKLFF
>-|TRBJ2-7|-|TRBV20-1
TGCAGTGCTAGAGATAGGACCTACGAGCAGTACTTC
CSARDRTYEQYF
>-|TRBJ2-3|-|TRBV9
TGTGCCAGCAGCGTAGGGTCCAGGAGAAGTACGCAGTATTTT
CASSVGSRRSTQYF
>TRBD1|TRBJ1-1|-|TRBV6-1
TGTGCCAGCAGGTTCTGGGGGGCAGGGGGGGACACTGAAGCTTTCTTT
CASRFWGAGGDTEAFF
>-|TRBJ2-2|-|TRBV7-9
TGTGCCAGCAGCCGCGTAGCAGGTCGCGGCACCGGGGAGCTGTTTTTT
CASSRVAGRGTGELFF
>-|TRBJ2-3|-|TRBV19
TGTGCCAGTAGCAAGGACGGAAGCACAGATACGCAGTATTTT
CASSKDGSTDTQYF
>-|TRBJ2-3|-|TRBV15
TGTGCCACCGCTAGGGTCGGTGTGGATACGCAGTATTTT
CATARVGVDTQYF
>-|TRBJ1-1|-|TRBV12-3/TRBV12-4
TGTGCCAGCAGTTTAAGTGATTTTGGTTCTGAAGCTTTCTTT
CASSLSDFGSEAFF